This passage covers 17 T cell receptor beta chains from one sample sequenced in a study of blood T cell repertoires in COVID-19. Profiled with immunoSEQ multiplex PCR; TCRdb holds only in-frame clones, not every one. This sample has 350,000 or so clones, with more than 70% found just once. Sample: peripheral blood. These receptors were obtained from a man aged 30-40 years with active or convalescent COVID-19.

The V and J genes are TRBV12-3 or TRBV12-4 and TRBJ2-7, with D possibly TRBD2 on 6 matching bases. CDR3 length equals 13 residues. The ends were cut back, 6 bases at V and 0 bases at J, with 9 bases in the middle. The CDR3 DNA reads TGTGCCAGCAGCCGGGACTCCTCCTACGAGCAGTACTTC. Translation: CASSRDSSYEQYF.

This chain connects TRBV15 to TRBJ1-4; D remains ambiguous. V shed 1 base and J shed 5 bases, with 8 bases lying between them. The germline gives CDR1 LNHNV, CDR2 YYDKDF (reference sequence). The CDR3 runs 14 residues. CDR3 nucleotide sequence: TGTGCCACCAGCAGAGGGGCTTCGAATGAAAAACTGTTTTTT. Residues: CATSRGASNEKLFF.

The rearrangement links TRBV11-2 to TRBJ2-2; D possibly corresponds to TRBD2 (6 bases). Trimming stripped 7 bases from V and 1 base from J, with 13 bases between. CDR1 and CDR2 (germline): SGHAT, FQNNGV. CDR3 length: 15 amino acids. CDR3 sequence: CASTSGTLNTGELFF. In DNA, the CDR3 is TGTGCCAGCACCTCCGGGACTCTGAACACCGGGGAGCTGTTTTTT.

The chain is built from TRBV7-2 and TRBJ2-7; 8 nucleotides align to TRBD1. The CDR3 spans 15 residues. Unmatched junction bases numbered 8, after V lost 7 bases and J lost 0 bases. CDR1 and CDR2 from the germline V gene are SGHTA and FQGNSA. The CDR3 DNA is TGTGCCAGCACCCCCTGGGGACAGGTCTCCTACGAGCAGTACTTC. Translated: CASTPWGQVSYEQYF. Based on the CDR3 plus reference TRBV7-2 and TRBJ2-7, the full variable domain is GAGVSQSPSNKVTEKGKDVELRCDPISGHTALYWYRQSLGQGLEFLIYFQGNSAPDKSGLPSDRFSAERTGGSVSTLTIQRTQQEDSAVYLCASTPWGQVSYEQYFGPGTRLTVT.

The rearrangement joins TRBV7-2 to TRBJ2-7, with 12 nucleotides matching TRBD2. V trimming: 3 bases; J trimming: 4 bases; junction bases outside the gene matches: 4. Germline V gene data show CDR1 as SGHTA and CDR2 as FQGNSA. The CDR3 has 15 amino acids. Here the CDR3 DNA reads TGTGCCAGCAGCTTCCTAGCGGGAGGGCCATACGAGCAGTACTTC. Protein: CASSFLAGGPYEQYF.

The V call is TRBV7-3, the J call TRBJ1-1; D is ambiguous. The germline V gene has CDR1 SGHTA and CDR2 FQGTGA. Trimming stripped 0 bases from V and 1 base from J, with 6 bases between. This CDR3 is built from 14 residues. CDR3 amino acids: CASSLTGQNTEAFF. In DNA form, the CDR3 reads TGTGCCAGCAGCTTAACGGGCCAGAACACTGAAGCTTTCTTT. The whole variable domain, filled in from reference TRBV7-3 and TRBJ1-1, reads GAGVSQTPSNKVTEKGKYVELRCDPISGHTALYWYRQSLGQGPEFLIYFQGTGAADDSGLPNDRFFAVRPEGSVSTLKIQRTERGDSAVYLCASSLTGQNTEAFFGQGTRLTVV.

V and J are TRBV6-5 and TRBJ2-1; D remains ambiguous. Trimming took 6 bases from V and 5 from J, leaving 14 bases between them. The CDR3 totals 14 residues. Germline V CDR1 and CDR2: MNHEY, SVGAGI. In DNA, the CDR3 is TGTGCCAGCAGCTACACCCACAGAAACAATGAGCAGTTCTTC. Amino acid sequence: CASSYTHRNNEQFF.

The V gene is TRBV5-4, the J gene TRBJ2-5, with 9 bases that match TRBD2. Trimming at V came to 0 bases and at J to 5 bases, leaving 8 bases not matched to a gene. This CDR3 is built from 16 residues. Germline V gene data show CDR1 as SGHNT and CDR2 as YYREEE (reference sequence). The CDR3 coding sequence is TGTGCCAGCAGCTTGGGTGGACTAGCGAAACGGGAGACCCAGTACTTC. Translated: CASSLGGLAKRETQYF.

Regarding this clone: Within the sample, other DNA sequences also encode this same CDR3. The gene calls are TRBV18 and TRBJ1-2; 9 bases map to TRBD1. Per germline, CDR1 KGHSH and CDR2 LQKENI. The CDR3 consists of 13 residues. Trimming cost V 3 bases and J 6 bases; bases outside gene matches: 2. This chain's CDR3 is CASSPRDRDGYTF. In DNA form, the CDR3 reads TGTGCCAGCTCACCGAGGGACAGGGATGGCTACACCTTC.

This chain links TRBV12-5 with TRBJ2-5; D is unresolved. Looked up from germline, CDR1 is LGHNT and CDR2 is FRNRAP. Deletions cut 5 bases from V and 0 bases from J, with 13 bases between. The CDR3 covers 15 residues. Here the CDR3 reads CASGGTRLYQETQYF. CDR3 bases: TGTGCTAGTGGTGGTACACGTCTGTACCAAGAGACCCAGTACTTC. Full variable domain (remainder filled in from reference TRBV12-5 and TRBJ2-5): DARVTQTPRHKVTEMGQEVTMRCQPILGHNTVFWYRQTMMQGLELLAYFRNRAPLDDSGMPKDRFSAEMPDATLATLKIQPSEPRDSAVYFCASGGTRLYQETQYFGPGTRLLVL.

The count of this clone is one. This chain joins TRBV30 and TRBJ2-2; 7 bases map to TRBD2. The V segment lost 1 base and the J segment 4 bases; nucleotides outside the gene matches: 3. CDR1 and CDR2 from the germline V gene are GTSNPN and SVGIG (reference sequence). The CDR3 sequence is 14 residues long. The CDR3 spells CAWSGTSLTGELFF. The DNA of the CDR3 is TGTGCCTGGAGTGGGACTAGTCTCACCGGGGAGCTGTTTTTT.

This chain links TRBV5-4 with TRBJ2-3, with a tentative D call TRBD1 (6 bases). This CDR3 comprises 13 residues. The V gene's germline CDR1 is SGHNT and CDR2 YYREEE (reference sequence). CDR3 loop: CALQGGFTDTQYF. CDR3 sequence (DNA): TGTGCTCTCCAAGGGGGTTTTACAGATACGCAGTATTTT.

V gene TRBV10-3 combines with J gene TRBJ1-1; 7 bases align to TRBD1. From germline, CDR1 is ENHRY and CDR2 SYGVKD. The CDR3 is 14 amino acids. The V segment lost 3 bases and the J segment 10 bases; nucleotides outside the gene matches: 11. CDR3 sequence: CAISDPSGQKGAFF. Here the CDR3 DNA reads TGTGCCATCAGTGATCCTTCGGGACAGAAGGGAGCTTTCTTT.

The V and J genes are TRBV28 and TRBJ2-5; D is uncertain. Germline CDR1 is MDHEN and CDR2 is SYDVKM. Trimming took off 6 bases at V and 5 bases at J, with 4 bases between the two ends. This CDR3 has 10 residues. The CDR3 DNA reads as TGTGCCAGCAGACGGGAGACCCAGTACTTC. It translates to CASRRETQYF.

V is TRBV6-5 and J is TRBJ2-1, with D tentatively TRBD2 (5 bases). CDR3 length: 13 residues. CDR1 is MNHEY and CDR2 is SVGAGI in the germline V gene. V was pared by 7 bases and J by 5 bases, with 12 bases between. The CDR3 DNA sequence: TGTGCCAGCACGGGGTATCCGGACAATGAGCAGTTCTTC. Amino acid sequence: CASTGYPDNEQFF.

This clone occurred once. The V call is TRBV4-2, the J call TRBJ2-3; 7 nucleotides align to TRBD1. The CDR3 consists of 16 residues. V lost 0 bases and J lost 1; bases outside the gene matches: 4. Looked up from germline, CDR1 is LGHNA and CDR2 is YNFKEQ. The CDR3 nucleotides read TGTGCCAGCAGCCAAGATCCAGGGACAGGCACAGATACGCAGTATTTT. Its translation: CASSQDPGTGTDTQYF.

As concerns this clone: The sample carries other DNA sequences with the same CDR3. The rearrangement links TRBV28 to TRBJ1-6; D remains unclear. Germline assignment: CDR1 MDHEN and CDR2 SYDVKM. The germline V and J ends were trimmed by 3 bases and 7 bases, with 7 bases remaining between them. There are 13 residues in the CDR3. The CDR3 nucleotides are TGTGCCAGCAGTTTCGACTCCAATTCACCCCTCCACTTT. Its translation is CASSFDSNSPLHF.